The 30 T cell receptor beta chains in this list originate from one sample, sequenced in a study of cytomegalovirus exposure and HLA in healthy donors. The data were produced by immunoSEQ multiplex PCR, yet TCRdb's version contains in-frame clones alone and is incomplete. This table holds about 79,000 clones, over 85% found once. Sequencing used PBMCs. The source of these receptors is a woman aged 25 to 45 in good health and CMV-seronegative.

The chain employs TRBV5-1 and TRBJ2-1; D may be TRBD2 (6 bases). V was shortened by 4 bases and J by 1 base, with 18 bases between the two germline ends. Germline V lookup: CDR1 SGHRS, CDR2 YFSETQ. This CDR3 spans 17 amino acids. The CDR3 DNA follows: TGCGCCAGCAGCCCTAACACCGGGACTGAATCCTACAATGAGCAGTTCTTC. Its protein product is CASSPNTGTESYNEQFF.

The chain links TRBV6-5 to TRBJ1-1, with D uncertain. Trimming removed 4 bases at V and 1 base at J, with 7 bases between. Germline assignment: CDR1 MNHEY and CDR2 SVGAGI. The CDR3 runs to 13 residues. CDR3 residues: CASSFPGNTEAFF. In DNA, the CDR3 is TGTGCCAGCAGTTTCCCAGGGAACACTGAAGCTTTCTTT.

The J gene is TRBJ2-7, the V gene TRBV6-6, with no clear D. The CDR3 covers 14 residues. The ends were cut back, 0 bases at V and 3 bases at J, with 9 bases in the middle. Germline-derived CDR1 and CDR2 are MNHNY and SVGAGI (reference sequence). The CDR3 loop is CASSYSSTYYEQYF. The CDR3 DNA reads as TGTGCCAGCAGTTACTCGAGTACCTACTACGAGCAGTACTTC.

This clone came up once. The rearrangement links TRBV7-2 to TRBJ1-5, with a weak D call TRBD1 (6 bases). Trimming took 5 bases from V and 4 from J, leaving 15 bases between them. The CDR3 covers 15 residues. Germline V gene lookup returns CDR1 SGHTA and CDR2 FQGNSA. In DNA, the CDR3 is TGTGCCAGCAGCCTAACCGGGACATATAATCAGCCCCAGCATTTT. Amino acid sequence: CASSLTGTYNQPQHF.

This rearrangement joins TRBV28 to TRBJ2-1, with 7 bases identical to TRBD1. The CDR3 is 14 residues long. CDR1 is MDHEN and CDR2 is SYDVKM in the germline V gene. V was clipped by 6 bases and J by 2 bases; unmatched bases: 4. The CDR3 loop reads CASSQGQPYNEQFF. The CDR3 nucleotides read TGTGCCAGCAGCCAGGGACAGCCCTACAATGAGCAGTTCTTC. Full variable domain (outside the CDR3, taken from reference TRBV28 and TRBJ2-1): DVKVTQSSRYLVKRTGEKVFLECVQDMDHENMFWYRQDPGLGLRLIYFSYDVKMKEKGDIPEGYSVSREKKERFSLILESASTNQTSMYLCASSQGQPYNEQFFGPGTRLTVL.

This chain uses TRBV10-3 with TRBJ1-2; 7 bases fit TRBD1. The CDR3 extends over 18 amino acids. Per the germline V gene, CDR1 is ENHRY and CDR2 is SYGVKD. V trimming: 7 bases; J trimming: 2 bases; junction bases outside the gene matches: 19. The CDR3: CAIKGQMLPGQTNYGYTF. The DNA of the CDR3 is TGTGCCATCAAAGGTCAGATGTTACCGGGACAGACCAACTATGGCTACACCTTC.

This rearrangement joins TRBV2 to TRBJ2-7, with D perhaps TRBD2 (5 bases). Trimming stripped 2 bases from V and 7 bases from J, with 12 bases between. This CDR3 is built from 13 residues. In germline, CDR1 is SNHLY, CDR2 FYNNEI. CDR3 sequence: CASSESVRREQYF. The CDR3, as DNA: TGTGCCAGCAGTGAATCGGTCCGGAGGGAGCAGTACTTC.

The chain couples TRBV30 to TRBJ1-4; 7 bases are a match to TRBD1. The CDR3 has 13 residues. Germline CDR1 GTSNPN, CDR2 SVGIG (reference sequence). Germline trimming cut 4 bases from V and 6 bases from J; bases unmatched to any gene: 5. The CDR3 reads CAWNRGFDEKLFF. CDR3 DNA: TGTGCCTGGAACAGGGGTTTCGATGAAAAACTGTTTTTT. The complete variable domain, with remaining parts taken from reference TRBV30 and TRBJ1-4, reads SQTIHQWPATLVQPVGSPLSLECTVEGTSNPNLYWYRQAAGRGLQLLFYSVGIGQISSEVPQNLSASRPQDRQFILSSKKLLLSDSGFYLCAWNRGFDEKLFFGSGTQLSVL.

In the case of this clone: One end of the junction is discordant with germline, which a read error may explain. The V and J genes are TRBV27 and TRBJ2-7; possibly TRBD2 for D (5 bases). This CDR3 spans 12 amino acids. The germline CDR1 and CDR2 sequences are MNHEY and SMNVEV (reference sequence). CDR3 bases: TGTGCCAGCAGTCAGCCAGGCGGGCCCAGCGACTTC. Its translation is CASSQPGGPSDF.

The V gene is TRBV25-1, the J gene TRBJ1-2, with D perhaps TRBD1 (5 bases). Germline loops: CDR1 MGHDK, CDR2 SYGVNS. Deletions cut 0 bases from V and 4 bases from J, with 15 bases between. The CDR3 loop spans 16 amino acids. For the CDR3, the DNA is TGTGCCAGCAGTGAATATGGTTTCGGGGACTTCTATGGCTACACCTTC. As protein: CASSEYGFGDFYGYTF.

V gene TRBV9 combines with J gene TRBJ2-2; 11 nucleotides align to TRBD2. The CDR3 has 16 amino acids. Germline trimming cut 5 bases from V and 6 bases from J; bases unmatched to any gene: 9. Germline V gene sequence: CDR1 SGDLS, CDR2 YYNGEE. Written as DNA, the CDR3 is TGTGCCAGCAGTTCAGTCATAGCGGGAGGGTCCGGGGAGCTGTTTTTT. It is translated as CASSSVIAGGSGELFF.

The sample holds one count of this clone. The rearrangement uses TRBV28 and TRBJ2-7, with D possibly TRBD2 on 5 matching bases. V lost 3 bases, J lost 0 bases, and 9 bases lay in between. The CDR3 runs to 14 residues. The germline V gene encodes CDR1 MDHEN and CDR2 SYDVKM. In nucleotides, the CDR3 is TGTGCCAGCAGTTTGGTCGGGATCTCCTACGAGCAGTACTTC. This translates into CASSLVGISYEQYF.

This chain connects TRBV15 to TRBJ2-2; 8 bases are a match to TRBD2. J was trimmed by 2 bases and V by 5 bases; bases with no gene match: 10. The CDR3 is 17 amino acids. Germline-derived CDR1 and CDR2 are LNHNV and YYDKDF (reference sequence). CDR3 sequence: CATSSGGAPLNTGELFF. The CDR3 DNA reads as TGTGCCACCAGCTCGGGGGGGGCACCTCTAAACACCGGGGAGCTGTTTTTT.

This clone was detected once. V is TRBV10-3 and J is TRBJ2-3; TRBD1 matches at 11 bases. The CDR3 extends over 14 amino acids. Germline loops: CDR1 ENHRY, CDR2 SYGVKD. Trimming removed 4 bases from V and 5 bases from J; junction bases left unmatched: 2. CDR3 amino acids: CAISGTGGKDTQYF. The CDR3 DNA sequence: TGTGCCATCAGTGGGACAGGGGGCAAAGATACGCAGTATTTT.

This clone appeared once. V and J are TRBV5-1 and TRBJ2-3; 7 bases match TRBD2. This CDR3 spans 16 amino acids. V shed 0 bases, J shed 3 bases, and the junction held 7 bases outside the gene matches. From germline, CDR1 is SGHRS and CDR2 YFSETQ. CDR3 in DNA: TGCGCCAGCAGCTTGGGTCCAGGGAGGGAGACAGATACGCAGTATTTT. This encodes CASSLGPGRETDTQYF.

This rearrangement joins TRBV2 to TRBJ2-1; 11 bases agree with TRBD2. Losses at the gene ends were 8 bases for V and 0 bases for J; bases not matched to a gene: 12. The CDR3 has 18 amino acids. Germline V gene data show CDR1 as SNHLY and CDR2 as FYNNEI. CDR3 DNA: TGTGCCAGCCTGGCTAGCGGGGGGATCCGGAGCTCCTACAATGAGCAGTTCTTC. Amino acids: CASLASGGIRSSYNEQFF.

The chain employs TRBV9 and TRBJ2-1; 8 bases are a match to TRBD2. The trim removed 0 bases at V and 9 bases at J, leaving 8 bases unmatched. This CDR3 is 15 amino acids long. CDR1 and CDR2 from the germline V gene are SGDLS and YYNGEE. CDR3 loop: CASSVVSGSGPEQFF. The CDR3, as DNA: TGTGCCAGCAGCGTAGTCAGCGGGAGTGGCCCTGAGCAGTTCTTC.

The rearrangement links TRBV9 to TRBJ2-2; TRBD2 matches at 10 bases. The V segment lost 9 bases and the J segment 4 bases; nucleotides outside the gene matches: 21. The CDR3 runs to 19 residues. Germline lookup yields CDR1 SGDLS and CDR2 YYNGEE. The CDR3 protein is CATRPRLAGDPITTGELFF. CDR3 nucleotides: TGTGCCACCAGGCCGCGGCTAGCGGGGGATCCTATAACCACCGGGGAGCTGTTTTTT.

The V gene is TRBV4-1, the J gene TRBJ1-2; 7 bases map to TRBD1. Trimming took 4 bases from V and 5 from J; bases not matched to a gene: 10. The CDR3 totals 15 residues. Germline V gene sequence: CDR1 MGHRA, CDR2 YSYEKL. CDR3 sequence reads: CASSLSTGFEYGYTF. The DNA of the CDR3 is TGCGCCAGCAGCCTATCGACAGGGTTTGAATATGGCTACACCTTC.

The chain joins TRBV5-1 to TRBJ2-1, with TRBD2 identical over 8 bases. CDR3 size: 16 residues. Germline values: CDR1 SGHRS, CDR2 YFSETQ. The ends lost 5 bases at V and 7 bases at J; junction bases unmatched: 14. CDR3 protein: CASSYLGGAVINEQFF. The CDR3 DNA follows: TGCGCCAGCAGTTACCTCGGGGGGGCGGTAATTAATGAGCAGTTCTTC.

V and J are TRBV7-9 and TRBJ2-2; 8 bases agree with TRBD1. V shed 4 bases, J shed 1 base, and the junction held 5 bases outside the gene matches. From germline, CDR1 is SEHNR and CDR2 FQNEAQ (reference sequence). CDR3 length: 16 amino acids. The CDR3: CASSSRGTGNTGELFF. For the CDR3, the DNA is TGTGCCAGCAGCTCAAGGGGGACAGGGAACACCGGGGAGCTGTTTTTT.

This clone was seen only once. CDR3: CASSLGSRNEQFF. Here the CDR3 DNA reads TGCGCCAGCAGCTTGGGGAGTAGGAATGAGCAGTTCTTC. The rearrangement uses TRBV5-1 and TRBJ2-1; D is undetermined. V was pared by 0 bases and J by 7 bases, with 8 bases between. CDR1 is SGHRS and CDR2 is YFSETQ in the germline V gene. The CDR3 has 13 amino acids.

The CDR3 loop reads CASSLKASSSPTDTQYF. CDR3 DNA: TGTGCCAGCAGCTTAAAGGCTAGCTCATCGCCCACAGATACGCAGTATTTT. The V call is TRBV7-3, the J call TRBJ2-3, with D tentatively TRBD2 (5 bases). Deletions cut 1 base from V and 2 bases from J, with 16 bases between. This CDR3 region has 17 residues. Germline values: CDR1 SGHTA, CDR2 FQGTGA.

The CDR3 loop reads CASSQEGLAILGNEQFF. CDR3 in DNA: TGTGCCAGCAGTCAAGAGGGTCTAGCGATACTCGGAAATGAGCAGTTCTTC. The chain recombines TRBV27 with TRBJ2-1; D perhaps matches TRBD2 (6 bases). The germline V and J ends were trimmed by 5 bases and 7 bases, with 24 bases remaining between them. The CDR3 extends over 17 amino acids. Germline loops: CDR1 MNHEY, CDR2 SMNVEV (reference sequence).

Written as DNA, the CDR3 is TGTGCCAGCACCCAACAGGGACTGAACACTGAAGCTTTCTTT. Protein sequence: CASTQQGLNTEAFF. This chain connects TRBV6-5 to TRBJ1-1, with D possibly being TRBD1 (6 bases). Between the trimmed V and J ends, which lost 7 bases and 0 bases, there was a span of 12 bases. The CDR3 runs to 14 residues. In germline, CDR1 is MNHEY, CDR2 SVGAGI.

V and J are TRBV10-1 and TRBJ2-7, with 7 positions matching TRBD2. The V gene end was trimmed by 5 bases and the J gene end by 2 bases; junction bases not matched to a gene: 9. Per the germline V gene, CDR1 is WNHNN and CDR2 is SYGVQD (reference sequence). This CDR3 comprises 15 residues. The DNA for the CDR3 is TGCGCCAGCAGTCAGACGCGGGAGCCCCCCTACGAGCAGTACTTC. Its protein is CASSQTREPPYEQYF.

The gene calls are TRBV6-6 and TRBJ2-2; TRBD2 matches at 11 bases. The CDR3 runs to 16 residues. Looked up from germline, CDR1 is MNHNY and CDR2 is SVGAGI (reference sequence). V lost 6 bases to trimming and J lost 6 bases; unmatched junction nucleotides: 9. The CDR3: CASRKNSGGAAGELFF. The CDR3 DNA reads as TGTGCCAGCAGAAAAAATAGCGGGGGGGCCGCCGGGGAGCTGTTTTTT.

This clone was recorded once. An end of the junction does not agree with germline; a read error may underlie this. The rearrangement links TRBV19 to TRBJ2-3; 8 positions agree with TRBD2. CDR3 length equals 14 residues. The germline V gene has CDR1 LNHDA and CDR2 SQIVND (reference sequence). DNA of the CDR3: TGTGCCAGTAGTATGAGCGGGAGCATAGATACGCAGTATTTT. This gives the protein CASSMSGSIDTQYF. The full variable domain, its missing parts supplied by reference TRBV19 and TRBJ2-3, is DGGITQSPKYLFRKEGQNVTLSCEQNLNHDAMYWYRQDPGQGLRLIYYSQIVNDFQKGDIAEGYSVSREKKESFPLTVTSAQKNPTAFYLCASSMSGSIDTQYFGPGTRLTVL.

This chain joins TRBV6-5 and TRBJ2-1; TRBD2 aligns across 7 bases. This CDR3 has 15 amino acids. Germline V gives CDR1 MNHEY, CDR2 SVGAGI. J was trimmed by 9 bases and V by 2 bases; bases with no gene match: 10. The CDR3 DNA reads TGTGCCAGCAGTTACATGGGTCGGGCTAGCGGTGAGCAGTTCTTC. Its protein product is CASSYMGRASGEQFF.

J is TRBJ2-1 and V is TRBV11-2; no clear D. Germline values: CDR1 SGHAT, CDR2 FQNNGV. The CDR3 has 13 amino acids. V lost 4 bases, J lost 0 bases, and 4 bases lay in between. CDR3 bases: TGTGCCAGCAGCTATAGCTCCTACAATGAGCAGTTCTTC. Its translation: CASSYSSYNEQFF.